Described below is a single T cell receptor beta chain sequence and its context. These data come from a study of blood T cell repertoires in COVID-19. Turning to the study itself: The United States, Italy and Spain provided the acute and convalescent COVID-19 samples.

As processed by the authors: It was from reference gene primer amplification that nucleated cell counts were estimated. The data were produced by immunoSEQ multiplex PCR, yet TCRdb's version contains in-frame clones alone and is incomplete. V, J and clone size are those of that table, while D and trimming were read from the DNA. Of approximately 270,000 clones detected, about nine tenths appear once; the ten largest clones hold roughly 2.2%. Germline assignment: CDR1 SGDLS and CDR2 YYNGEE. Trimming shortened V by 0 bases and J by 4 bases, and 10 bases separated the two germline ends. This CDR3 is built from 14 residues.

Sequencing used peripheral blood. The chain joins TRBV9 to TRBJ1-2; D is undetermined. The sequence was collected from a man in his forties or fifties with acute or convalescent COVID-19. The CDR3 DNA reads as TGTGCCAGCAGCGTAGCATCGGCAGGCTATGGCTACACCTTC. This codes for CASSVASAGYGYTF.